Each of the 4 T cell receptor beta chains below was sequenced from the same sample in a study of PD-1 blockade in mismatch repair-deficient tumors. Measured with immunoSEQ multiplex PCR; TCRdb has only the in-frame clones, and not every one. The repertoire holds about 51,000 clones, with around 80% as singletons. Sequenced material: peripheral blood, taken 4 weeks after starting pembrolizumab. Source of these receptors: an adult with mismatch repair-deficient cancer.

This chain's CDR3 is CSVLRQPANTEAFF. In nucleotides, the CDR3 is TGCAGCGTTTTGAGACAGCCAGCGAACACTGAAGCTTTCTTT. The J gene is TRBJ1-1, the V gene TRBV29-1; possibly TRBD1 for D (5 bases). This CDR3 spans 14 amino acids. CDR1 and CDR2 from the germline V gene are SQVTM and ANQGSEA. V lost 5 bases and J lost 1, with 14 bases in between.

The rearrangement links TRBV28 to TRBJ2-2; no firm D call. V lost 6 bases and J 2 bases, leaving 10 bases between the germline ends. The CDR3 spans 14 residues. The germline gives CDR1 MDHEN, CDR2 SYDVKM. CDR3 amino acids: CASRSTLNTGELFF. The CDR3 DNA follows: TGTGCCAGCAGGAGTACACTCAACACCGGGGAGCTGTTTTTT.

This chain's CDR3 is CASSFAAVNTEAFF. CDR3 sequence (DNA): TGTGCCAGCAGCTTCGCCGCGGTGAACACTGAAGCTTTCTTT. The chain joins TRBV7-9 to TRBJ1-1; D remains ambiguous. The CDR3 runs to 14 residues. V lost 3 bases and J 0 bases, leaving 8 bases between the germline ends. Germline-derived CDR1 and CDR2 are SEHNR and FQNEAQ (reference sequence).

The chain has TRBV7-9 and TRBJ2-1, with 7 positions matching TRBD2. CDR1 and CDR2 from the germline V gene are SEHNR and FQNEAQ (reference sequence). The CDR3 is 15 amino acids. V trimming: 1 base; J trimming: 6 bases; junction bases outside the gene matches: 6. The CDR3 region is CASSLDFGGGNEQFF. The CDR3 nucleotides are TGTGCCAGCAGCTTAGACTTTGGGGGGGGCAATGAGCAGTTCTTC.